This T cell receptor beta chain is from a study of cytomegalovirus exposure and HLA in healthy donors. The CDR3 loop spans 17 amino acids. CDR1 and CDR2 (germline): SGHTA, FQGNSA. Trimming stripped 5 bases from V and 1 base from J, with 20 bases between. The study, taken as a whole, reports: Reportedly, diagnosis of cytomegalovirus status by the classifier showed high specificity and sensitivity. In a later analysis, an Asian-associated ancestry cluster reportedly showed fewer N-insertions than the roughly 730-donor mean.

PCR was performed using 60 Vbeta and 13 Jbeta primers. The protocol was immunoSEQ multiplex PCR, while the TCRdb copy is restricted to in-frame clones and leaves out a portion. The top ten hold approximately 7.1% of the sample, which has 150,000 to 200,000 clones, roughly 70% seen once. With respect to this clone: Its target is unknown.

The TCR was taken from a man in his forties in good health and CMV-seropositive. The sample was PBMCs. The rearrangement uses TRBV7-2 and TRBJ1-1, with D perhaps TRBD1 (6 bases). CDR3 amino acids: CASSPGVGYSANTEAFF. CDR3 in DNA: TGTGCCAGCAGCCCAGGGGTAGGGTATTCGGCGAACACTGAAGCTTTCTTT.